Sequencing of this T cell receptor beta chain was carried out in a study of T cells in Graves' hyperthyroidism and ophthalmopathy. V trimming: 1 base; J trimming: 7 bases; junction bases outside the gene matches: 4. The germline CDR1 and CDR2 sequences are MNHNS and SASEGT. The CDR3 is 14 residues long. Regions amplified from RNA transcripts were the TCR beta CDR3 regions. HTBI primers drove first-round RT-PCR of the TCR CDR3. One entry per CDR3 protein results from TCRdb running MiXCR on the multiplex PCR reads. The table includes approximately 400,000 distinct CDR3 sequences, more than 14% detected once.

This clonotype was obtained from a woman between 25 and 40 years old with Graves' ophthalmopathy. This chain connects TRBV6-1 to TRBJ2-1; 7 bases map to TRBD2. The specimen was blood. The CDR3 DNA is TGTGCCAGCAGTGAAGGCGGGAGTCTGAATGAGCAGTTCTTC. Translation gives CASSEGGSLNEQFF.